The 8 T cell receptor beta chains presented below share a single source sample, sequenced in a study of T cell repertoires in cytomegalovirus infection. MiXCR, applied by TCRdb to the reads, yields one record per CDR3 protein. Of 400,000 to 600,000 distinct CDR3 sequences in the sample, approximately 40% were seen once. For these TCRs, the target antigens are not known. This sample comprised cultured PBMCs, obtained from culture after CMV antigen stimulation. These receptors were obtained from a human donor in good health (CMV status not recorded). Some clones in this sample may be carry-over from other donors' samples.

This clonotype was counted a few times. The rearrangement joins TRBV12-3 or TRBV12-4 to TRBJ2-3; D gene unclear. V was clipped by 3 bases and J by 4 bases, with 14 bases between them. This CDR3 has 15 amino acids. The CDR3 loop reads CASSFFSRAADTQYF. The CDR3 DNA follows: TGTGCCAGCAGTTTTTTCTCAAGGGCCGCAGATACGCAGTATTTT.

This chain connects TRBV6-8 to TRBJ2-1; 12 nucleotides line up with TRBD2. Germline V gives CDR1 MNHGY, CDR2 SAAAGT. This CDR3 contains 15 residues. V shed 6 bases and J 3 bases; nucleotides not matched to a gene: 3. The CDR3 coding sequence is TGTGCCAGCAGACTGGGACTAGCGGGCTACAATGAGCAGTTCTTC. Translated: CASRLGLAGYNEQFF.

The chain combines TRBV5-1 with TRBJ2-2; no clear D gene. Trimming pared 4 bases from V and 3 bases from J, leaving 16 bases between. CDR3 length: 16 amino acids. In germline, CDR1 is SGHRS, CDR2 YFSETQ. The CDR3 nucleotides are TGCGCCAGCAGCCTCCTAGTGGGCCGGGACACCGGGGAGCTGTTTTTT. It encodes CASSLLVGRDTGELFF.

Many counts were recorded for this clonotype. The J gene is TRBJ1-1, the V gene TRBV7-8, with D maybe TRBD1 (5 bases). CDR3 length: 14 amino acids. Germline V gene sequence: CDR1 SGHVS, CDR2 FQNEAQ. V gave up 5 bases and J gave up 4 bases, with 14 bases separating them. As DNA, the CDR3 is TGTGCCAGCAGCCCGAGCAGGGTAGGCACTGAAGCTTTCTTT. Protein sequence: CASSPSRVGTEAFF. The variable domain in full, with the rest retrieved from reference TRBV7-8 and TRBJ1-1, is GAGVSQSPRYKVAKRGQDVALRCDPISGHVSLFWYQQALGQGPEFLTYFQNEAQLDKSGLPSDRFFAERPEGSVSTLKIQRTQQEDSAVYLCASSPSRVGTEAFFGQGTRLTVV.

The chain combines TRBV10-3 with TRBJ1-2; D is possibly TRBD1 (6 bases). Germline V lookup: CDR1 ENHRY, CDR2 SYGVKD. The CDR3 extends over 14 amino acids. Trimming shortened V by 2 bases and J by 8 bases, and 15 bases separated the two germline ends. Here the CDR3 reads CAISEATGIEGYTF. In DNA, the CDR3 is TGTGCCATCAGTGAGGCTACAGGGATTGAAGGCTACACCTTC.

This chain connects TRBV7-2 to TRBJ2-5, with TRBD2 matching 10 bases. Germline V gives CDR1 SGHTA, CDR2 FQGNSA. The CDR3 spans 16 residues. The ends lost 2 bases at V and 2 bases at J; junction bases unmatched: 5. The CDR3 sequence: CASSLSVAGGQETQYF. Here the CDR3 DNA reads TGTGCCAGCAGCTTATCGGTAGCGGGAGGACAAGAGACCCAGTACTTC.

The CDR3 here is CATSGRGQETQYF. The CDR3, as DNA: TGTGCCACCAGCGGCCGGGGCCAAGAGACCCAGTACTTC. V is TRBV15 and J is TRBJ2-5; TRBD2 is a possible D gene (5 bases). CDR1 and CDR2 (germline): LNHNV, YYDKDF (reference sequence). Deletions cut 5 bases from V and 1 base from J, with 8 bases between. The CDR3 consists of 13 residues.

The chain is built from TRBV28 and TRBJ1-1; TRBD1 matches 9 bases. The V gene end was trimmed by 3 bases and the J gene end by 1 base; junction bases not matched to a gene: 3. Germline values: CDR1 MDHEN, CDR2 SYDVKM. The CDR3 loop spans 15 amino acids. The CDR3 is CASSFPTGGNTEAFF. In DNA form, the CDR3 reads TGTGCCAGCAGTTTCCCGACAGGGGGGAACACTGAAGCTTTCTTT.